The rows below give T cell receptor beta chains drawn from one sample of a study of blood T cell repertoires in COVID-19. The protocol was immunoSEQ multiplex PCR, while the TCRdb copy is restricted to in-frame clones and leaves out a portion. The sample contains about 180,000 clones, roughly 88% of which appear only once. Sequencing was performed on PBMCs or T cells enriched from blood (not recorded which). Source of these receptors: a woman younger than 35 who had recovered from COVID-19. CDR3s include the opening cysteine and the closing phenylalanine or tryptophan. Fields, in order: V gene, D gene, J gene, clone size, CDR3 protein, CDR3 DNA. D genes are given only for firm matches. Not every row has a clone size; where given, it reads once, few, many or a size class.

>TRBV28|.|TRBJ1-1|.
CASSLGRTEAFF
TGTGCCAGCAGTTTAGGGCGCACTGAAGCTTTCTTT
>TRBV27|TRBD1|TRBJ2-7|.
CASSFQGQGYEQYF
TGTGCCAGCAGTTTCCAGGGACAGGGTTACGAGCAGTACTTC
>TRBV28|.|TRBJ1-5|.
CASSLLAGQGNQPQHF
TGTGCCAGCAGTTTATTGGCAGGGCAAGGCAATCAGCCCCAGCATTTT
>TRBV2|TRBD2|TRBJ2-5|.
CASSDGAGGPLETQYF
TGTGCCAGCAGTGATGGAGCGGGAGGGCCCTTGGAGACCCAGTACTTC
>TRBV5-8|.|TRBJ1-3|.
CASSLTGFRGNTIYF
TGTGCCAGCAGCCTCACAGGGTTCCGGGGAAACACCATATATTTT
>TRBV29-1|TRBD1|TRBJ2-7|once
CSVSTGTGGDEQYF
TGCAGCGTTTCTACCGGGACAGGGGGCGACGAGCAGTACTTC
>TRBV5-8|.|TRBJ1-1|.
CASSIQGPHIF
TGTGCCAGCAGCATCCAGGGGCCCCATATCTTT
>TRBV3-1/TRBV3-2|.|TRBJ1-2|.
CASSQAVVNYGYTF
TGTGCCAGCAGCCAAGCGGTGGTCAACTATGGCTACACCTTC
>TRBV7-2|TRBD1|TRBJ2-1|few
CASSPQGAPNEQFF
TGTGCCAGCAGCCCTCAGGGGGCGCCCAATGAGCAGTTCTTC
>TRBV7-2|.|TRBJ1-3|.
CASSHRASGNTIYF
TGTGCCAGCAGCCACAGAGCCTCTGGAAACACCATATATTTT
>TRBV20-1|TRBD1|TRBJ2-7|.
CSAGERDREYF
TGCAGCGCTGGGGAGAGGGACAGAGAGTACTTC
>TRBV27|.|TRBJ1-2|.
CASRRLSVPSLSYGYTF
TGTGCCAGCAGAAGACTCTCCGTCCCCTCCTTGTCCTATGGCTACACCTTC
>TRBV28|.|TRBJ1-2|few
CASSFTGGYTF
TGTGCCAGCAGTTTTACAGGTGGCTACACCTTC
>TRBV7-9|.|TRBJ2-5|.
CASSLGRQETQYF
TGTGCCAGCAGCTTAGGGCGGCAAGAGACCCAGTACTTC
>TRBV11-2|.|TRBJ2-7|.
CASSLRDWDEQYF
TGTGCCAGCAGCTTAAGGGACTGGGACGAGCAGTACTTC
>TRBV5-1|.|TRBJ1-6|.
CASSLAGVTYNSPLHF
TGCGCCAGCAGCTTGGCGGGGGTAACCTATAATTCACCCCTCCACTTT
>TRBV28|.|TRBJ2-5|.
CASSFPETPKIDQETQYF
TGTGCCAGCAGTTTCCCGGAGACTCCCAAGATAGACCAAGAGACCCAGTACTTC
>TRBV15|.|TRBJ1-3|.
CATSSSQGNTIYF
TGTGCCACCAGCAGTTCCCAAGGAAACACCATATATTTT
>TRBV5-6|.|TRBJ1-5|.
CASSLIQPYSNQPQHF
TGTGCCAGCAGCTTGATACAGCCTTATAGCAATCAGCCCCAGCATTTT
>TRBV12-3/TRBV12-4|.|TRBJ2-7|many
CASSFAGFDEQYF
TGTGCCAGCAGTTTCGCGGGTTTCGACGAGCAGTACTTC
>TRBV19|TRBD2|TRBJ2-1|.
CASSGTTYNEQFF
TGTGCCAGTAGCGGGACTACATACAATGAGCAGTTCTTC
>TRBV11-2|.|TRBJ1-3|.
CASSVDWLSSGNTIYF
TGTGCCAGCAGCGTAGATTGGTTGAGCTCTGGAAACACCATATATTTT
>TRBV6-2/TRBV6-3|TRBD1|TRBJ2-4|.
CASSSQGAGAVYKNIQYF
TGTGCCAGCAGTTCACAGGGGGCTGGAGCGGTTTACAAAAACATTCAGTACTTC
>TRBV28|TRBD1|TRBJ1-2|.
CASSLTPSGQNNYGYTF
TGTGCCAGCAGTTTGACCCCCTCGGGACAGAATAACTATGGCTACACCTTC
>TRBV6-4|.|TRBJ2-3|few
CASILQAGFITDTQYF
TGTGCCAGCATCTTGCAGGCCGGCTTTATCACAGATACGCAGTATTTT
>TRBV7-9|.|TRBJ2-3|.
CASSFRGLDVTDTQYF
TGTGCCAGCAGCTTCAGGGGCCTGGACGTCACAGATACGCAGTATTTT
>TRBV6-2/TRBV6-3|TRBD2|TRBJ2-3|.
CASSPTSGSTDTQYF
TGTGCCAGCAGTCCGACTAGCGGCTCAACAGATACGCAGTATTTT
>TRBV30|.|TRBJ1-2|.
CAWRGPTANYGYTF
TGTGCCTGGAGGGGGCCTACCGCTAACTATGGCTACACCTTC
>TRBV29-1|.|TRBJ2-7|.
CSVQAGVSYEQYF
TGCAGCGTACAAGCGGGCGTCTCCTACGAGCAGTACTTC
>TRBV19|.|TRBJ2-7|.
CASSIGGGASYEQYF
TGTGCCAGTAGTATAGGAGGGGGGGCCTCCTACGAGCAGTACTTC
>TRBV5-4|TRBD2|TRBJ2-7|.
CASSFSAGGLYYEQYF
TGTGCCAGCAGCTTCTCAGCGGGAGGACTATACTACGAGCAGTACTTC
>TRBV20-1|.|TRBJ1-1|.
CSPGGGTEAFF
TGCAGTCCGGGGGGGGGAACTGAAGCTTTCTTT
>TRBV5-1|.|TRBJ1-3|.
CASSYDSLYGNTIYF
TGCGCCAGCAGCTACGACAGTCTATATGGAAACACCATATATTTT
>TRBV11-1|.|TRBJ2-3|.
CASSLDTTSTDTQYF
TGTGCCAGCAGCTTAGACACCACCTCCACAGATACGCAGTATTTT
>TRBV12-3/TRBV12-4|TRBD1|TRBJ1-1|few
CASIPGQGSEAFF
TGTGCCAGCATACCCGGACAGGGCAGTGAAGCTTTCTTT
>TRBV19|TRBD1|TRBJ1-5|.
CASSPGTGGYSNQPQHF
TGTGCCAGTAGTCCAGGGACAGGGGGGTATAGCAATCAGCCCCAGCATTTT
>TRBV12-3/TRBV12-4|.|TRBJ1-1|.
CASSFGKNTEAFF
TGTGCCAGCAGTTTCGGGAAGAACACTGAAGCTTTCTTT
>TRBV27|TRBD1|TRBJ1-1|.
CASSGPGQGTEAFF
TGTGCCAGCAGTGGACCGGGACAGGGCACTGAAGCTTTCTTT
>TRBV10-3|TRBD1|TRBJ1-4|few
CAISPTGKKLFF
TGTGCCATCAGTCCGACAGGGAAAAAACTGTTTTTT
>TRBV3-1/TRBV3-2|TRBD1|TRBJ1-5|.
CAKRGENRGSCQPQHF
TGTGCCAAACGGGGAGAGAACAGGGGGTCTTGTCAGCCCCAGCATTTT